A selection of T cell receptor beta chains follows, all from one sample in a study of T cell changes during pregnancy in multiple sclerosis. The table came from immunoSEQ multiplex PCR; TCRdb's copy has only in-frame clones and leaves some out. The table records tens of thousands of clones, 80% to 95% of them present only once. The source was peripheral blood, collected in the first trimester of pregnancy. The receptors were sampled from a female donor with multiple sclerosis, enrolled in a pregnancy study. The CDR3 runs from the conserved cysteine through the conserved F or W. D genes are given only for firm matches. Size tells how often a clone was seen (once, few, many) or the class of an expanded clone, and some rows leave it out.

D gene: .; J gene: TRBJ2-7; clone size: .; V gene: TRBV6-1; CDR3 protein: CASSEEEGASYEQYF; CDR3 DNA: TGTGCCAGCAGTGAAGAGGAGGGGGCCTCCTACGAGCAGTACTTC
D gene: TRBD1; J gene: TRBJ2-7; clone size: .; V gene: TRBV4-3; CDR3 protein: CASSQAPPGQGSEQYF; CDR3 DNA: TGCGCCAGCAGCCAGGCCCCCCCGGGACAGGGTAGCGAGCAGTACTTC
D gene: TRBD1; J gene: TRBJ2-5; clone size: .; V gene: TRBV7-9; CDR3 protein: CASSYSDRGFQETQYF; CDR3 DNA: TGTGCCAGCAGTTACTCCGACAGGGGATTCCAAGAGACCCAGTACTTC
D gene: .; J gene: TRBJ1-1; clone size: few; V gene: TRBV5-4; CDR3 protein: CASSSSKNTEAFF; CDR3 DNA: TGTGCCAGCAGCTCATCCAAGAACACTGAAGCTTTCTTT
D gene: .; J gene: TRBJ2-3; clone size: few; V gene: TRBV6-6; CDR3 protein: CASISGGLDTDTQYF; CDR3 DNA: TGTGCCAGCATCTCAGGGGGGTTAGACACAGATACGCAGTATTTT
D gene: .; J gene: TRBJ2-6; clone size: .; V gene: TRBV5-1; CDR3 protein: CASSLPGSGANVLTF; CDR3 DNA: TGCGCCAGCAGCTTGCCAGGCTCTGGGGCCAACGTCCTGACTTTC
D gene: TRBD1; J gene: TRBJ2-5; clone size: once; V gene: TRBV6-5; CDR3 protein: CASRADRGGQETQYF; CDR3 DNA: TGTGCCAGCAGAGCCGACAGGGGGGGCCAAGAGACCCAGTACTTC
D gene: .; J gene: TRBJ1-1; clone size: .; V gene: TRBV27; CDR3 protein: CASSGAGSEAFF; CDR3 DNA: TGTGCCAGCAGTGGAGCCGGGTCCGAAGCTTTCTTT
D gene: .; J gene: TRBJ2-3; clone size: few; V gene: TRBV6-1; CDR3 protein: CASNPEVTYTDTQYF; CDR3 DNA: TGTGCCAGCAATCCGGAGGTTACCTACACAGATACGCAGTATTTT
D gene: .; J gene: TRBJ1-5; clone size: .; V gene: TRBV6-4; CDR3 protein: CASSFRRQVSNQPQHF; CDR3 DNA: TGTGCCAGCAGTTTTCGTCGACAGGTTAGCAATCAGCCCCAGCATTTT
D gene: TRBD1; J gene: TRBJ2-7; clone size: .; V gene: TRBV25-1; CDR3 protein: CASSANRDRGLEQYF; CDR3 DNA: TGTGCCAGCAGTGCAAACAGGGACAGGGGGCTTGAGCAGTACTTC
D gene: .; J gene: TRBJ1-1; clone size: .; V gene: TRBV19; CDR3 protein: CASSISGTTNEAFF; CDR3 DNA: TGTGCCAGTAGTATCAGCGGGACAACAAATGAAGCTTTCTTT
D gene: .; J gene: TRBJ2-1; clone size: .; V gene: TRBV9; CDR3 protein: CASSVTLRFEQFF; CDR3 DNA: TGTGCCAGCAGCGTAACTCTGAGGTTCGAGCAGTTCTTC
D gene: TRBD1; J gene: TRBJ2-1; clone size: .; V gene: TRBV29-1; CDR3 protein: CSVERTGIYNEQFF; CDR3 DNA: TGCAGCGTTGAGCGGACAGGGATCTACAATGAGCAGTTCTTC
D gene: .; J gene: TRBJ1-4; clone size: .; V gene: TRBV5-1; CDR3 protein: CASSRGQTNEKLFF; CDR3 DNA: TGCGCCAGCAGCCGAGGGCAGACTAATGAAAAACTGTTTTTT
D gene: TRBD1; J gene: TRBJ1-1; clone size: .; V gene: TRBV7-3; CDR3 protein: CASSLLGPGTAYTEAFF; CDR3 DNA: TGTGCCAGCAGCTTACTAGGACCCGGGACAGCATACACTGAAGCTTTCTTT
D gene: TRBD2; J gene: TRBJ2-7; clone size: .; V gene: TRBV2; CDR3 protein: CASSFTSGGSEQYF; CDR3 DNA: TGTGCCAGCAGTTTTACTAGCGGGGGCAGCGAGCAGTACTTC
D gene: TRBD1; J gene: TRBJ1-6; clone size: .; V gene: TRBV11-2; CDR3 protein: CASSPDRVLTPLHF; CDR3 DNA: TGTGCCAGCAGCCCGGACAGGGTGTTGACACCCCTCCACTTT
D gene: TRBD1; J gene: TRBJ1-4; clone size: .; V gene: TRBV7-2; CDR3 protein: CASSLALGQGIRKLFF; CDR3 DNA: TGTGCCAGCAGCTTAGCCCTTGGACAGGGGATAAGGAAACTGTTTTTT
D gene: .; J gene: TRBJ2-2; clone size: .; V gene: TRBV2; CDR3 protein: CASSEFEGNTGELFF; CDR3 DNA: TGTGCCAGCAGTGAATTCGAGGGGAACACCGGGGAGCTGTTTTTT
D gene: TRBD2; J gene: TRBJ2-2; clone size: .; V gene: TRBV5-1; CDR3 protein: CASSHRTSGSTGELFF; CDR3 DNA: TGCGCCAGCAGCCACCGGACTAGCGGGAGCACCGGGGAGCTGTTTTTT
D gene: TRBD1; J gene: TRBJ2-7; clone size: .; V gene: TRBV7-2; CDR3 protein: CASSDRTGDEQYF; CDR3 DNA: TGTGCCAGCAGCGACCGGACAGGCGACGAGCAGTACTTC
D gene: TRBD2; J gene: TRBJ2-3; clone size: .; V gene: TRBV12-5; CDR3 protein: CASGLVLAGKGDTQYF; CDR3 DNA: TGTGCTAGTGGTTTGGTACTAGCGGGGAAAGGGGATACGCAGTATTTT
D gene: TRBD1; J gene: TRBJ1-4; clone size: .; V gene: TRBV15; CDR3 protein: CATSGDRGLGEKLFF; CDR3 DNA: TGTGCCACCAGCGGTGACAGGGGGTTGGGTGAAAAACTGTTTTTT
D gene: .; J gene: TRBJ1-6; clone size: few; V gene: TRBV10-1; CDR3 protein: CASPLGENSPLHF; CDR3 DNA: TGCGCCAGCCCCCTGGGCGAAAATTCACCCCTCCACTTT
D gene: TRBD1; J gene: TRBJ2-7; clone size: once; V gene: TRBV6-1; CDR3 protein: CASSPGTVRSYEQYF; CDR3 DNA: TGTGCCAGCAGCCCTGGGACAGTAAGATCCTACGAGCAGTACTTC
D gene: TRBD1; J gene: TRBJ2-2; clone size: .; V gene: TRBV29-1; CDR3 protein: CSVMGVQGGLGELFF; CDR3 DNA: TGCAGCGTCATGGGGGTACAGGGGGGCCTCGGGGAGCTGTTTTTT
D gene: TRBD1; J gene: TRBJ1-2; clone size: .; V gene: TRBV6-5; CDR3 protein: CASSYSGQAGKGYTF; CDR3 DNA: TGTGCCAGCAGTTACTCTGGACAGGCTGGGAAAGGCTACACCTTC
D gene: .; J gene: TRBJ1-5; clone size: .; V gene: TRBV18; CDR3 protein: CASSGTDSNQPQHF; CDR3 DNA: TGTGCCAGCTCCGGGACTGATAGCAATCAGCCCCAGCATTTT
D gene: TRBD2; J gene: TRBJ2-2; clone size: .; V gene: TRBV7-2; CDR3 protein: CASSPLGLAANTGELFF; CDR3 DNA: TGTGCCAGCAGCCCCCTGGGGCTAGCGGCGAACACCGGGGAGCTGTTTTTT
D gene: .; J gene: TRBJ2-5; clone size: .; V gene: TRBV7-6; CDR3 protein: CASTPGGGKGQETQYF; CDR3 DNA: TGTGCCAGCACCCCCGGAGGGGGCAAGGGGCAAGAGACCCAGTACTTC
D gene: .; J gene: TRBJ2-1; clone size: .; V gene: TRBV19; CDR3 protein: CASSIDPWRGQGVPYNEQFF; CDR3 DNA: TGTGCCAGTAGTATAGATCCCTGGAGGGGGCAGGGGGTCCCTTACAATGAGCAGTTCTTC
D gene: .; J gene: TRBJ2-1; clone size: .; V gene: TRBV18; CDR3 protein: CASSPVLGDSTEQFF; CDR3 DNA: TGTGCCAGCTCACCAGTCCTAGGGGATAGCACTGAGCAGTTCTTC
D gene: TRBD1; J gene: TRBJ1-1; clone size: .; V gene: TRBV5-1; CDR3 protein: CASSLYGTENTEAFF; CDR3 DNA: TGCGCCAGCAGCTTGTATGGGACAGAGAACACTGAAGCTTTCTTT
D gene: .; J gene: TRBJ1-1; clone size: few; V gene: TRBV27; CDR3 protein: CASSRGVEEAFF; CDR3 DNA: TGTGCCAGCAGCCGCGGGGTGGAGGAAGCTTTCTTT
D gene: TRBD1; J gene: TRBJ2-7; clone size: .; V gene: TRBV27; CDR3 protein: CASSEGTGDYEQYF; CDR3 DNA: TGTGCCAGCAGTGAGGGGACAGGGGACTACGAGCAGTACTTC
D gene: .; J gene: TRBJ1-5; clone size: .; V gene: TRBV5-6; CDR3 protein: CASSLGGDQPQHF; CDR3 DNA: TGTGCCAGCAGCTTGGGTGGAGATCAGCCCCAGCATTTT
D gene: .; J gene: TRBJ1-1; clone size: .; V gene: TRBV30; CDR3 protein: CAWIDDRRNTEAFF; CDR3 DNA: TGTGCCTGGATTGATGATAGGAGGAACACTGAAGCTTTCTTT
D gene: TRBD2; J gene: TRBJ2-1; clone size: .; V gene: TRBV11-2; CDR3 protein: CASSLAPASGGPEQSEQFF; CDR3 DNA: TGTGCCAGCAGCTTAGCGCCGGCCAGCGGGGGGCCGGAACAAAGTGAGCAGTTCTTC
D gene: TRBD1; J gene: TRBJ2-1; clone size: .; V gene: TRBV6-5; CDR3 protein: CASASDRSSYNEQFF; CDR3 DNA: TGTGCCAGCGCATCGGACAGGAGCTCCTACAATGAGCAGTTCTTC
D gene: TRBD1; J gene: TRBJ2-7; clone size: .; V gene: TRBV15; CDR3 protein: CATSRAGDRQPYEQYF; CDR3 DNA: TGTGCCACCAGCAGAGCGGGGGACAGGCAGCCCTACGAGCAGTACTTC
D gene: .; J gene: TRBJ2-7; clone size: .; V gene: TRBV27; CDR3 protein: CASSSQRRGLGGHLYEQYF; CDR3 DNA: TGTGCCAGCAGTTCCCAGCGGAGGGGCCTCGGCGGGCATCTCTACGAGCAGTACTTC
D gene: .; J gene: TRBJ2-2; clone size: .; V gene: TRBV6-1; CDR3 protein: CASTGQYTGELFF; CDR3 DNA: TGTGCCAGCACCGGACAGTACACCGGGGAGCTGTTTTTT
D gene: TRBD1; J gene: TRBJ1-1; clone size: .; V gene: TRBV5-6; CDR3 protein: CASSLTGGKTEAFF; CDR3 DNA: TGTGCCAGCAGCTTGACAGGGGGAAAGACTGAAGCTTTCTTT
D gene: .; J gene: TRBJ1-4; clone size: once; V gene: TRBV5-4; CDR3 protein: CASSPRQGGGEKLFF; CDR3 DNA: TGTGCCAGCAGCCCCCGCCAGGGCGGGGGAGAAAAACTGTTTTTT
D gene: TRBD1; J gene: TRBJ1-1; clone size: .; V gene: TRBV30; CDR3 protein: CAWSETDRAEAFF; CDR3 DNA: TGTGCCTGGAGTGAGACGGACAGGGCTGAAGCTTTCTTT
D gene: .; J gene: TRBJ1-1; clone size: .; V gene: TRBV7-9; CDR3 protein: CASLRRGNTEAFF; CDR3 DNA: TGTGCCAGCCTTCGAAGGGGGAACACTGAAGCTTTCTTT
D gene: .; J gene: TRBJ2-7; clone size: .; V gene: TRBV10-3; CDR3 protein: CAISQGISSYEQYF; CDR3 DNA: TGTGCCATCAGCCAGGGGATATCCTCCTACGAGCAGTACTTC
D gene: .; J gene: TRBJ1-3; clone size: .; V gene: TRBV30; CDR3 protein: CAWGRGSGNTIYF; CDR3 DNA: TGTGCCTGGGGTAGGGGCTCTGGAAACACCATATATTTT
D gene: TRBD1; J gene: TRBJ2-1; clone size: .; V gene: TRBV10-3; CDR3 protein: CAISGGGTGASKFF; CDR3 DNA: TGTGCCATCAGTGGAGGGGGGACAGGGGCCTCTAAGTTCTTC
D gene: TRBD1; J gene: TRBJ1-3; clone size: .; V gene: TRBV5-4; CDR3 protein: CASSLSETGIQDTIYF; CDR3 DNA: TGTGCCAGCAGCTTGTCCGAGACAGGGATCCAGGACACCATATATTTT
D gene: TRBD1; J gene: TRBJ2-2; clone size: .; V gene: TRBV29-1; CDR3 protein: CSVYSGGPTGDTGELFF; CDR3 DNA: TGCAGCGTCTACTCCGGTGGCCCTACAGGGGACACCGGGGAGCTGTTTTTT
D gene: TRBD1; J gene: TRBJ2-4; clone size: once; V gene: TRBV27; CDR3 protein: CASSLQGLQGNIQYF; CDR3 DNA: TGTGCCAGCAGTCTCCAGGGCCTACAGGGGAACATTCAGTACTTC
D gene: TRBD2; J gene: TRBJ2-1; clone size: .; V gene: TRBV6-5; CDR3 protein: CASSAGTSGTNEQFF; CDR3 DNA: TGTGCCAGCAGCGCCGGGACTAGCGGTACCAATGAGCAGTTCTTC
D gene: .; J gene: TRBJ1-1; clone size: .; V gene: TRBV9; CDR3 protein: CASSVVYDTEAFF; CDR3 DNA: TGTGCCAGCAGCGTCGTATATGACACTGAAGCTTTCTTT